Following are 2 T cell receptor beta chains from one sample sequenced in a study of a mutant IDH1 vaccine in newly diagnosed glioma. Their antigen targets remain unknown. Sample time point: week 23, last vaccination. The vaccine gave 300 ug of a 20-mer mutant IDH1 peptide subcutaneously per dose. Clones were sequenced by immunoSEQ multiplex PCR, and TCRdb holds only the in-frame ones, with some missing. The sample includes around 76,000 clones, approximately 85% of them seen just once. The material sequenced was PBMCs, taken from a glioma patient whose treatment included an IDH1 peptide vaccine. The origin of the receptors is a woman between 45 and 65 years old with glioma.

This clone appeared a few times. Written as DNA, the CDR3 is TGTGCCACCAGCACCCCACCAGTTCAGGGAGGCCAAGAGACCCAGTACTTC. This gives the protein CATSTPPVQGGQETQYF. This sequence joins TRBV15 and TRBJ2-5; possible D gene TRBD2, 6 bases. Germline CDR1 is LNHNV and CDR2 is YYDKDF (reference sequence). V gave up 4 bases and J gave up 1 base, with 19 bases separating them. The CDR3 runs 17 residues. The whole variable domain, remainder taken from reference TRBV15 and TRBJ2-5, is DAMVIQNPRYQVTQFGKPVTLSCSQTLNHNVMYWYQQKSSQAPKLLFHYYDKDFNNEADTPDNFQSRRPNTSFCFLDIRSPGLGDTAMYLCATSTPPVQGGQETQYFGPGTRLLVL.

CDR3 in DNA: TGCGCCAGCAGCCAAGGGTGGTCAGGGGGCGAGAGCTACACCTTC. Translated, it gives CASSQGWSGGESYTF. The chain carries TRBV4-1 and TRBJ1-2, with 8 nucleotides matching TRBD1. Germline CDR1 and CDR2: MGHRA and YSYEKL. The CDR3 spans 15 residues. Unmatched junction bases numbered 10, after V lost 1 base and J lost 9 bases.